These 15 T cell receptor beta chains were sequenced from one sample in a study of CD8+CD57+ T cells in acquired aplastic anemia. Patients sequenced had flow cytometry evidence of CD8+CD57+ cell expansion. Researchers used genomic DNA as the template to profile TCR beta VDJ and CDR3. TCRdb processed the reads anew with MiXCR; each CDR3 protein has one entry. This sample has 180,000 or so distinct CDR3 sequences, with about half found just once. The sample was sorted CD4+, CD8+, or CD8+CD57+ T cells (not recorded which) from PBMCs. These receptors were collected from a human donor with aplastic anemia.

This clonotype was detected many times. The gene calls are TRBV10-3 and TRBJ2-5; D is perhaps TRBD2 (5 bases). The germline gives CDR1 ENHRY, CDR2 SYGVKD. This CDR3 region has 13 residues. V was shortened by 6 bases and J by 1 base, with 9 bases between the two germline ends. The DNA for the CDR3 is TGTGCCATCAGGAGCGGCACCCAAGAGACCCAGTACTTC. It translates to CAIRSGTQETQYF.

The chain is built from TRBV19 and TRBJ2-1; 7 bases align to TRBD2. This CDR3 is 16 amino acids long. Germline V CDR1 and CDR2: LNHDA, SQIVND (reference sequence). V lost 7 bases, J lost 0 bases, and 9 bases stayed unmatched. The CDR3 protein is CASTIGLADSYNEQFF. DNA for the CDR3: TGTGCCAGTACCATCGGGCTAGCGGACTCCTACAATGAGCAGTTCTTC.

The chain carries TRBV19 and TRBJ2-7; 7 bases map to TRBD1. CDR1 is LNHDA and CDR2 is SQIVND in the germline V gene (reference sequence). The V and J ends lost 6 bases and 3 bases, in that order; junction bases with no gene match: 5. The CDR3 spans 13 residues. The CDR3 reads CASSGTADYEQYF. The CDR3 DNA is TGTGCCAGTAGCGGGACAGCAGACTACGAGCAGTACTTC.

In its sample, this clonotype was seen many times. The rearrangement uses TRBV9 and TRBJ1-2, with D tentatively TRBD1 (6 bases). Germline V CDR1 and CDR2: SGDLS, YYNGEE. V shed 3 bases and J shed 2 bases, with 14 bases lying between them. There are 15 residues in the CDR3. The CDR3: CASSASGVRNYGYTF. The DNA of the CDR3 is TGTGCCAGCAGCGCGTCAGGGGTGCGGAACTATGGCTACACCTTC.

This clonotype was seen repeatedly, ten times or more. The rearrangement joins TRBV12-3 or TRBV12-4 to TRBJ2-5, with TRBD2 identical over 16 bases. Trimming removed 6 bases from V and 2 bases from J; junction bases left unmatched: 6. The CDR3 is made up of 17 amino acids. Here the CDR3 DNA reads TGTGCCAGCAGGGGACTAGCGGGGGGGAAAACACAAGAGACCCAGTACTTC. As protein: CASRGLAGGKTQETQYF.

At least ten counts were recorded for this clonotype. The conserved phenylalanine or tryptophan is not found at the CDR3 terminus, so this likely reflects a read error. This chain links TRBV19 with TRBJ2-7; D gene uncertain. This CDR3 has 13 residues. The germline V gene encodes CDR1 LNHDA and CDR2 SQIVND (reference sequence). The V and J ends lost 6 bases and 6 bases respectively, with 15 bases between them. CDR3 coding DNA: TGTGCCAGTAGGGACGAGTGGTTGGCCGAGCAGTACCTC. Its translation: CASRDEWLAEQYL.

This clonotype was found a few times. The chain joins TRBV5-1 to TRBJ2-7; 8 positions agree with TRBD1. This CDR3 has 13 amino acids. V dropped 0 bases and J dropped 6; count of bases not matched to a gene: 2. The V gene's germline CDR1 is SGHRS and CDR2 YFSETQ. The CDR3 bases are TGCGCCAGCAGCTTGGGCAGGGGGCTCGAGCAGTACTTC. It codes for CASSLGRGLEQYF.

The chain combines TRBV2 with TRBJ2-2; possibly TRBD1 for D (6 bases). V was shortened by 11 bases and J by 3 bases, with 10 bases between the two germline ends. This CDR3 spans 12 amino acids. CDR1 SNHLY and CDR2 FYNNEI come from the germline V gene. The CDR3 region is CAAEGDTGELFF. For the CDR3, the DNA is TGTGCCGCAGAGGGGGACACCGGGGAGCTGTTTTTT.

This clonotype has just one count. The rearrangement uses TRBV19 and TRBJ2-5; 8 positions agree with TRBD2. V was pared by 2 bases and J by 4 bases, with 6 bases of the junction left unmatched. The CDR3 sequence is 15 residues long. Germline V gene lookup returns CDR1 LNHDA and CDR2 SQIVND (reference sequence). CDR3 amino acids: CASSIPGRGGETQYF. The CDR3 coding sequence is TGTGCCAGTAGTATACCGGGCCGGGGGGGAGAGACCCAGTACTTC.

The V gene is TRBV20-1, the J gene TRBJ2-1, with TRBD2 as a possible D gene (5 bases). The CDR3 covers 12 residues. Germline-derived CDR1 and CDR2 are DFQATT and SNEGSKA (reference sequence). Between the trimmed V and J ends, which lost 0 bases and 6 bases, there was a span of 6 bases. CDR3 region: CSARDRGNEQFF. CDR3 in DNA: TGCAGTGCTAGAGATCGGGGCAATGAGCAGTTCTTC.

This clonotype was picked up many times. One end of the junction varies from germline; a read error may be responsible. V is TRBV7-2 and J is TRBJ1-4, with D hard to call. Germline V gene data show CDR1 as SGHTA and CDR2 as FQGNSA. CDR3 length: 13 amino acids. Here the CDR3 reads CASSLFPEGGLLF. The CDR3 DNA reads as TGTGCCAGCAGCTTATTCCCCGAGGGAGGGCTCCTTTTT.

The chain combines TRBV29-1 with TRBJ1-2, with D unresolved. Trimming removed 1 base from V and 8 bases from J, with 8 bases in between. Germline V gives CDR1 SQVTM, CDR2 ANQGSEA. This CDR3 has 11 amino acids. The CDR3 loop is CSVEGRGGYTF. DNA of the CDR3: TGCAGCGTTGAAGGGCGAGGCGGCTACACCTTC.

As to this clonotype: Since a much larger clone is just one base distant, this may be a read error. Since no conserved phenylalanine or tryptophan closes the CDR3, a read error is the likely cause. The chain couples TRBV11-2 to TRBJ1-6, with D possibly TRBD1 on 5 matching bases. This CDR3 is built from 15 residues. The germline V gene encodes CDR1 SGHAT and CDR2 FQNNGV. Trimming removed 6 bases at V and 6 bases at J, with 15 bases between. CDR3 protein: CASRPPGVVNSPLHS. The CDR3 DNA reads TGTGCCAGCAGACCTCCGGGGGTGGTTAATTCACCCCTCCACTCT.

The chain carries TRBV7-2 and TRBJ2-1; TRBD2 matches at 9 bases. The CDR3 loop spans 17 amino acids. The V gene end was trimmed by 0 bases and the J gene end by 5 bases; junction bases not matched to a gene: 8. Germline lookup yields CDR1 SGHTA and CDR2 FQGNSA. The CDR3 is CASSLAGLAGANNEQFF. Written as DNA, the CDR3 is TGTGCCAGCAGCTTAGCGGGGTTAGCGGGGGCCAACAATGAGCAGTTCTTC.

The rearrangement links TRBV6-1 to TRBJ1-1; unclear D gene. The CDR3 extends over 16 amino acids. Germline V gene sequence: CDR1 MNHNS, CDR2 SASEGT. V was shortened by 6 bases and J by 4 bases, with 21 bases between the two germline ends. The CDR3 DNA follows: TGTGCCAGCAGCTCCCTGAAGGCCGCTCGGGGCACTGAAGCTTTCTTT. This codes for CASSSLKAARGTEAFF.